The 29 T cell receptor beta chains presented below share a single source sample, sequenced in a study of Tregs in tolerant kidney transplant recipients. The data were produced by immunoSEQ multiplex PCR, yet TCRdb's version contains in-frame clones alone and is incomplete. The repertoire table contains roughly 50,000 clones. Specimen: CD4+ T cells from blood, collected before the transplant. These receptors were obtained from a human donor who received a combined kidney and bone marrow transplant.

Points on this clone: The read terminates 3 residues ahead of where the CDR3 ends, so the germline J gene completes it. The chain couples TRBV20-1 to TRBJ1-2; TRBD1 aligns across 9 bases. The germline gives CDR1 DFQATT, CDR2 SNEGSKA (reference sequence). The CDR3 consists of 11 residues. The covered CDR3 bases are TGCAGTGCCCCCGGGACAGGGACC. This encodes CSAPGTGT. Given in full, the CDR3 is CSAPGTGTYTF.

As for this clone: Sequencing ends 3 residues short of the CDR3 end; the germline J gene provides the rest. The chain carries TRBV19 and TRBJ1-2, with D possibly being TRBD1 (5 bases). This CDR3 contains 14 residues. Germline loops: CDR1 LNHDA, CDR2 SQIVND (reference sequence). Trimming took 5 bases from V and 5 from J, leaving 15 bases between them. Partial CDR3 DNA: TGTGCCAGTAGTGGGGGACTTCACTTTTATGGC. It yields the protein CASSGGLHFYG. The full CDR3 protein is CASSGGLHFYGYTF.

As regards this clone: The read ends 3 residues shy of where the CDR3 ends; the end is completed using the germline J gene. J is TRBJ1-5 and V is TRBV18; weak D call: TRBD1 (5 bases). CDR1 and CDR2 from the germline V gene are KGHSH and LQKENI. The CDR3 loop spans 15 amino acids. V was trimmed by 3 bases and J by 6 bases, leaving 15 bases between them. CDR3 region: CASSPGGEASQPQHF. The CDR3 DNA, read in part, is TGTGCCAGCTCACCGGGGGGGGAGGCCAGTCAGCCC.

Concerning this clone itself: The read terminates 3 residues before the CDR3 end, so the remaining end is supplied by the germline J gene. The chain has TRBV7-2 and TRBJ1-6; D is ambiguous. The V end lost 5 bases, the J end lost 0 bases, and 8 bases lay between the germline ends. Germline loops: CDR1 SGHTA, CDR2 FQGNSA. The CDR3 is 15 amino acids. The CDR3 bases that were read are TGTGCCAGCAGCCTCCAGGCCTCCTATAATTCACCC. Protein sequence: CASSLQASYNSP. The entire CDR3 protein reads CASSLQASYNSPLHF.

For this clone: The read halts 3 residues ahead of the CDR3 end, with the missing end drawn from the germline J gene. The chain links TRBV18 to TRBJ1-1; D unclear. The CDR3 totals 15 residues. The V end lost 6 bases, the J end lost 1 base, and 15 bases lay between the germline ends. Germline V lookup: CDR1 KGHSH, CDR2 LQKENI. CDR3 sequence: CASSLKEGRNTEAFF. Partial CDR3 DNA: TGTGCCAGCTCGCTCAAGGAGGGTAGGAACACTGAA.

In the case of this clone: The sequence runs out 3 residues before the end of the CDR3; the remainder is reconstructed from the germline J gene. This chain connects TRBV18 to TRBJ2-7, with a tentative D call TRBD2 (6 bases). Germline lookup yields CDR1 KGHSH and CDR2 LQKENI. The CDR3 totals 14 residues. The ends were cut back, 3 bases at V and 0 bases at J, with 9 bases in the middle. The sequenced part of the CDR3 DNA is TGTGCCAGCTCACCGGAGGGTTTCTCCTACGAG. Protein product: CASSPEGFSYE. From start to end, the CDR3 is CASSPEGFSYEQYF.

On this clone itself: The read is 3 residues too short to cover the CDR3 end, so that end is filled in from the germline J gene. V and J are TRBV5-1 and TRBJ2-2; unclear D gene. In germline, CDR1 is SGHRS, CDR2 YFSETQ. The ends were cut back, 3 bases at V and 2 bases at J, with 5 bases in the middle. CDR3 length equals 13 residues. The CDR3 is CASSSRNTGELFF. The CDR3 DNA, read in part, is TGCGCCAGCAGCTCCAGAAACACCGGGGAG.

Points on this clone: The DNA ends 3 residues before the CDR3 does, and the rest of the CDR3 is filled in from the germline J gene. The rearrangement links TRBV6-2 or TRBV6-3 to TRBJ2-5; the D gene is possibly TRBD1 (5 bases). From germline, CDR1 is MNHEY and CDR2 SVGEGT. The CDR3 runs 11 residues. V dropped 8 bases and J dropped 7 bases, with 11 bases sitting between them. The sequenced CDR3 bases are TGTGCCAGCGGGGCGTCCCCGACC. Its protein product is CASGASPT. The entire CDR3 protein is CASGASPTQYF.

Partial CDR3 DNA: TGTGCCAGCAGCTTGCACAGGGCTTCCACAGATACG. Protein sequence: CASSLHRASTDT. The CDR3 as a whole reads CASSLHRASTDTQYF. The chain uses TRBV7-2 and TRBJ2-3, with D possibly TRBD1 on 6 matching bases. With the read ending 3 residues before the CDR3 end, the germline J gene is used to fill in that end. CDR3 length equals 15 residues. CDR1 is SGHTA, CDR2 FQGNSA, per germline. V was trimmed by 3 bases and J by 2 bases, leaving 12 bases between them.

Of note for this clone: The read terminates 3 residues ahead of where the CDR3 ends, so the germline J gene completes it. In the same sample, other DNA sequences code for this CDR3. The chain uses TRBV18 and TRBJ2-7; 9 bases are shared with TRBD2. The V gene end was trimmed by 4 bases and the J gene end by 3 bases; junction bases not matched to a gene: 1. The CDR3 is made up of 13 amino acids. CDR1 is KGHSH, CDR2 LQKENI, per germline. The CDR3 DNA, read in part, is TGTGCCAGCTCACGCGGGGGGGGCTACGAG. Protein: CASSRGGGYE. The full CDR3 sequence reads CASSRGGGYEQYF.

Concerning this clone: Read data end 3 residues before the CDR3 end; the end is taken from the germline J gene. The V and J genes are TRBV19 and TRBJ1-5, with D possibly matching TRBD1 (6 bases). This CDR3 comprises 18 residues. Trimming removed 2 bases from V and 2 bases from J, with 19 bases in between. Germline V lookup: CDR1 LNHDA, CDR2 SQIVND (reference sequence). Incomplete CDR3 DNA: TGTGCCAGTAGTATAACGGGACACTACGCGGGTGGCAATCAGCCC. Protein product: CASSITGHYAGGNQP. The CDR3 in its entirety is CASSITGHYAGGNQPQHF.

As to this clone: The read finishes 3 residues shy of the CDR3 end, and the germline J gene is used to complete it. The gene calls are TRBV5-1 and TRBJ2-3; no clear D. V was shortened by 0 bases and J by 1 base, with 12 bases between the two germline ends. The CDR3 runs to 16 residues. The germline V gene encodes CDR1 SGHRS and CDR2 YFSETQ. Incomplete CDR3 DNA: TGCGCCAGCAGCTTGGCCGCAGCGTCGGGCACAGATACG. It yields the protein CASSLAAASGTDT. The entire CDR3 sequence reads CASSLAAASGTDTQYF. The whole variable domain, remainder taken from reference TRBV5-1 and TRBJ2-3, is KAGVTQTPRYLIKTRGQQVTLSCSPISGHRSVSWYQQTPGQGLQFLFEYFSETQRNKGNFPGRFSGRQFSNSRSEMNVSTLELGDSALYLCASSLAAASGTDTQYFGPGTRLTVL.

As regards this clone: The CDR3 end is not reached by the read, which stops 3 residues before it; the germline J gene fills it in. The V gene is TRBV11-2, the J gene TRBJ1-2; no definite D call. Germline-derived CDR1 and CDR2 are SGHAT and FQNNGV. CDR3 size: 15 residues. CDR3 residues: CASSPSKGSLSGYTF. The part of the CDR3 DNA that was read is TGTGCCAGCAGCCCGAGTAAGGGCTCGCTATCCGGC. Drawing the rest from reference TRBV11-2 and TRBJ1-2, the complete variable domain is EAGVAQSPRYKIIEKRQSVAFWCNPISGHATLYWYQQILGQGPKLLIQFQNNGVVDDSQLPKDRFSAERLKGVDSTLKIQPAKLEDSAVYLCASSPSKGSLSGYTFGSGTRLTVV.

Turning to this clone: The sequenced fragment ends 3 residues before the CDR3 boundary, so the rest is inferred from the germline J gene. The rearrangement links TRBV6-2 or TRBV6-3 to TRBJ1-4, with TRBD1 as a possible D gene (6 bases). This CDR3 region has 16 residues. Trimming shortened V by 6 bases and J by 2 bases, and 16 bases separated the two germline ends. Germline CDR1 reads MNHEY; CDR2 reads SVGEGT. The CDR3 loop reads CASSVGGGPTNEKLFF. The part of the CDR3 DNA that was read is TGTGCCAGCAGCGTCGGCGGGGGGCCCACTAATGAAAAA.

Concerning this clone itself: Read sequence stops 3 residues before the CDR3 end, and the germline J gene provides the missing end. J is TRBJ1-2 and V is TRBV5-1; D possibly corresponds to TRBD1 (5 bases). The V end lost 4 bases, the J end lost 6 bases, and 13 bases lay between the germline ends. Germline CDR1 reads SGHRS; CDR2 reads YFSETQ. The CDR3 runs to 13 residues. The DNA read from the CDR3 is TGCGCCAGCAGCGAGTCGGGGGAAAATGGC. Amino acids: CASSESGENG. The complete CDR3 sequence is CASSESGENGYTF.

A note on this clone: The DNA ends 3 residues before the CDR3 does, and the rest of the CDR3 is filled in from the germline J gene. The chain recombines TRBV5-1 with TRBJ1-2, with D possibly matching TRBD1 (6 bases). The V and J ends lost 4 bases and 2 bases respectively, with 9 bases between them. CDR1 is SGHRS and CDR2 is YFSETQ in the germline V gene. This CDR3 is 13 amino acids long. The CDR3 sequence: CASSTDRNYGYTF. CDR3 DNA, as far as it was read: TGCGCCAGCAGCACGGACAGAAACTATGGC.

A note on this clone: Coverage ceases 3 residues before the CDR3 finishes, and the germline J gene fills in the end. The gene calls are TRBV7-6 and TRBJ1-1; possibly TRBD1 for D (5 bases). The germline V gene encodes CDR1 SGHVS and CDR2 FNYEAQ. The CDR3 totals 13 residues. The part of the CDR3 DNA that was read is TGTGCCAGCAGCTTAGGGCAGGGAGGGGAA. As protein: CASSLGQGGE. The whole CDR3 is CASSLGQGGEAFF.

On this clone itself: The read falls 3 residues short of the CDR3 end, and the missing part is taken from the germline J gene. This rearrangement joins TRBV7-9 to TRBJ2-3; TRBD2 agrees at 7 bases. V shed 6 bases and J 4 bases; nucleotides not matched to a gene: 7. This CDR3 contains 14 residues. The germline V gene has CDR1 SEHNR and CDR2 FQNEAQ (reference sequence). Partial CDR3 DNA: TGTGCCAGCAGGACGGGGGGAGGATCAGATACG. It translates to CASRTGGGSDT. The full CDR3 reads CASRTGGGSDTQYF.

Notes on this clone: The DNA ends 3 residues before the CDR3 does, and the rest of the CDR3 is filled in from the germline J gene. This chain uses TRBV2 with TRBJ1-4; D possibly corresponds to TRBD1 (6 bases). The CDR3 runs 13 residues. V was pared by 4 bases and J by 6 bases, with 9 bases between. The V gene's germline CDR1 is SNHLY and CDR2 FYNNEI. CDR3 sequence: CASSGGGYEKLFF. Incomplete CDR3 DNA: TGTGCCAGCAGTGGAGGGGGTTATGAAAAA.

A remark on this clone: The read finishes 3 residues shy of the CDR3 end, and the germline J gene is used to complete it. This sequence joins TRBV5-1 and TRBJ1-4, with 8 bases identical to TRBD1. The CDR3 consists of 16 residues. The germline gives CDR1 SGHRS, CDR2 YFSETQ. V shed 3 bases, J shed 6 bases, and the junction held 10 bases outside the gene matches. This chain's CDR3 is CASSSRRTGQDEKLFF. CDR3 DNA (partial): TGCGCCAGCAGCTCGCGGCGGACAGGGCAGGATGAAAAA.

As to this clone: With the read ending 3 residues before the CDR3 end, the germline J gene is used to fill in that end. The gene calls are TRBV5-1 and TRBJ2-1; 9 nucleotides agree with TRBD2. Germline CDR1 reads SGHRS; CDR2 reads YFSETQ. With V trimmed by 0 bases and J by 6 bases, 4 bases remained unmatched. The CDR3 has 15 amino acids. The CDR3 bases that were read are TGCGCCAGCAGCTTGGTGGCGGGGGGGCTCAATGAG. Translated: CASSLVAGGLNE. The entire CDR3 sequence reads CASSLVAGGLNEQFF. Full variable domain (missing parts from reference TRBV5-1 and TRBJ2-1): KAGVTQTPRYLIKTRGQQVTLSCSPISGHRSVSWYQQTPGQGLQFLFEYFSETQRNKGNFPGRFSGRQFSNSRSEMNVSTLELGDSALYLCASSLVAGGLNEQFFGPGTRLTVL.

Comment on this clone: Sequencing ends 3 residues short of the CDR3 end; the germline J gene provides the rest. The J gene is TRBJ2-3, the V gene TRBV7-2; perhaps TRBD2 as D (6 bases). Per germline, CDR1 SGHTA and CDR2 FQGNSA. The CDR3 consists of 15 residues. The CDR3 protein is CASSHFRAGLYTQYF. CDR3 DNA, as far as it was read: TGTGCCAGCAGCCATTTTCGGGCGGGGTTATACACG.

For this clone: With the read ending 3 residues before the CDR3 end, the germline J gene is used to fill in that end. J is TRBJ2-1 and V is TRBV18, with TRBD2 matching 10 bases. There are 15 residues in the CDR3. CDR1 and CDR2 from the germline V gene are KGHSH and LQKENI. V shed 3 bases and J 2 bases; nucleotides not matched to a gene: 1. CDR3 protein: CASSPGTSAYNEQFF. Incomplete CDR3 DNA: TGTGCCAGCTCACCGGGGACTAGCGCCTACAATGAG.

Details on this clone: The read ends 3 residues early relative to the CDR3; the germline J gene fills the gap. The V call is TRBV5-6, the J call TRBJ2-7, with TRBD1 matching 7 bases. The germline CDR1 and CDR2 sequences are SGHDT and YYEEEE. The CDR3 covers 15 residues. The V and J ends lost 3 bases and 3 bases, in that order; junction bases with no gene match: 9. The CDR3: CASSSPRDRHYEQYF. Partial CDR3 DNA: TGTGCCAGCAGCTCACCCCGGGACAGACACTACGAG.

A note on this clone: The observed sequence ends 3 residues before the CDR3 terminus, with the missing tail filled in from the germline J gene. The chain has TRBV18 and TRBJ2-3; TRBD2 matches 12 bases. This CDR3 spans 16 amino acids. V trimming: 4 bases; J trimming: 0 bases; junction bases outside the gene matches: 2. Germline CDR1 KGHSH, CDR2 LQKENI. The CDR3 bases that were read are TGTGCCAGCTCACGTACTAGCGGGGGGAGCACAGATACG. Translating it yields CASSRTSGGSTDT. The entire CDR3 is CASSRTSGGSTDTQYF.

As for this clone: The read terminates 3 residues before the CDR3 end, so the remaining end is supplied by the germline J gene. The genes are TRBV7-8 and TRBJ2-5, with 7 bases aligning to TRBD1. CDR3 length: 13 amino acids. CDR1 and CDR2 (germline): SGHVS, FQNEAQ. Germline trimming cut 5 bases from V and 3 bases from J; bases unmatched to any gene: 3. CDR3 residues: CASSIDREETQYF. The sequenced CDR3 bases are TGTGCCAGCAGCATAGACAGGGAAGAGACC.

In regard to this clone: The CDR3 extends 3 residues past the end of the read, so its final part is completed from the germline J gene. The V call is TRBV7-7, the J call TRBJ1-1; D remains unclear. Trimming removed 2 bases at V and 3 bases at J, with 7 bases between. The V gene's germline CDR1 is SSHAT and CDR2 FNYEAQ (reference sequence). The CDR3 totals 13 residues. The CDR3 loop is CASSLRRDTEAFF. The CDR3 bases that were read are TGTGCCAGCAGCTTAAGGAGGGACACTGAA.

The CDR3 bases that were read are TGTGCCTGGAGTGTGGGACAGATCTCTGGAAACACC. It yields the protein CAWSVGQISGNT. The full CDR3 is CAWSVGQISGNTIYF. This rearrangement joins TRBV30 to TRBJ1-3; the match to TRBD1 covers 7 bases. Read sequence stops 3 residues before the CDR3 end, and the germline J gene provides the missing end. Germline V lookup: CDR1 GTSNPN, CDR2 SVGIG (reference sequence). This CDR3 region has 15 residues. V was clipped by 0 bases and J by 0 bases; unmatched bases: 2.

Worth noting for this clone: Sequencing ends 3 residues short of the CDR3 end; the germline J gene provides the rest. The rearrangement joins TRBV27 to TRBJ1-2; 10 nucleotides line up with TRBD1. In germline, CDR1 is MNHEY, CDR2 SMNVEV (reference sequence). The CDR3 spans 14 residues. V was clipped by 1 base and J by 7 bases; unmatched bases: 3. The sequenced part of the CDR3 DNA is TGTGCCAGCAGTTTATTGGGACAGGGGTTTGGC. This gives the protein CASSLLGQGFG. The complete CDR3 protein is CASSLLGQGFGYTF.